The text below deals with one T cell receptor (beta chain). Original methodology: Estimated nucleated cell counts came from reference gene primer amplification. Using immunoSEQ multiplex PCR, the repertoire was profiled, and TCRdb retains in-frame clones only, with some absent. V, J and clone size were drawn from that table, and D and trimming were deduced from the DNA. Of hundreds of thousands of clones in the sample, around nine tenths were seen once. The V end lost 3 bases, the J end lost 0 bases, and 8 bases lay between the germline ends. Germline CDR1 reads SGHTA; CDR2 reads FQGNSA. This CDR3 region has 14 residues. The sample belongs to a study of blood T cell repertoires in COVID-19. Background on the study: Samples representing acute and convalescent COVID-19 were sourced from the United States, Italy and Spain. PBMCs, B-cell-depleted T cells, or T cells were the source of the cDNA or gDNA that made up the material.

This sequence originates from a woman in her thirties or forties who had recovered from COVID-19. The sequencing sample was made of peripheral blood. The chain couples TRBV7-2 to TRBJ1-1; no definite D call. The chain's CDR3 is CASSLRRVNTEAFF. In DNA form, the CDR3 reads TGTGCCAGCAGCTTGCGGAGAGTGAACACTGAAGCTTTCTTT. The complete variable domain, with remaining parts taken from reference TRBV7-2 and TRBJ1-1, reads GAGVSQSPSNKVTEKGKDVELRCDPISGHTALYWYRQSLGQGLEFLIYFQGNSAPDKSGLPSDRFSAERTGGSVSTLTIQRTQQEDSAVYLCASSLRRVNTEAFFGQGTRLTVV.